Following are 21 T cell receptor beta chains from one sample sequenced in a study of cytomegalovirus exposure and HLA in healthy donors. PCR employed 60 Vbeta and 13 Jbeta primers. This table comes from immunoSEQ multiplex PCR, and its TCRdb copy is limited to in-frame clones, with some not included. The data hold about 190,000 clones, with around four fifths observed a single time. Sequencing was carried out using PBMCs. All receptors derive from a man aged 35 to 55 in good health and CMV-seropositive.

Only one count was recorded for this clone. The gene calls are TRBV28 and TRBJ2-5, with 7 bases fitting TRBD1. V lost 2 bases, J lost 3 bases, and 6 bases stayed unmatched. Looked up from germline, CDR1 is MDHEN and CDR2 is SYDVKM. The length of the CDR3 is 15 residues. The CDR3 region is CASSLTRQGKETQYF. The CDR3 nucleotides are TGTGCCAGCAGTTTAACTAGACAGGGAAAAGAGACCCAGTACTTC.

This chain links TRBV4-2 with TRBJ1-1; 9 bases are a match to TRBD1. The V segment lost 0 bases and the J segment 10 bases; nucleotides outside the gene matches: 3. CDR1 is LGHNA, CDR2 YNFKEQ, per germline. This CDR3 has 13 amino acids. CDR3: CASSQDRTGAAFF. In nucleotides, the CDR3 is TGTGCCAGCAGCCAAGATCGGACAGGGGCAGCTTTCTTT.

The J gene is TRBJ1-5, the V gene TRBV6-1, with D tentatively TRBD1 (6 bases). V was cut by 4 bases and J by 3 bases, with 16 bases left in between. Germline assignment: CDR1 MNHNS and CDR2 SASEGT. The CDR3 covers 16 residues. The CDR3 reads CASSGLRQAYNQPQHF. In DNA form, the CDR3 reads TGTGCCAGCAGTGGTCTAAGACAGGCCTACAATCAGCCCCAGCATTTT.

This clone was seen just once. The chain combines TRBV11-2 with TRBJ2-5; 7 nucleotides line up with TRBD2. Germline V gene sequence: CDR1 SGHAT, CDR2 FQNNGV. V lost 1 base to trimming and J lost 0 bases; unmatched junction nucleotides: 2. CDR3 length: 15 residues. Written as DNA, the CDR3 is TGTGCCAGCAGCTTAGTCGGACTAGACCAAGAGACCCAGTACTTC. Amino acid sequence: CASSLVGLDQETQYF.

The rearrangement links TRBV29-1 to TRBJ1-1; TRBD1 matches at 7 bases. The CDR3 consists of 14 residues. J gave up 5 bases and V 7 bases, and 13 bases lay outside the gene matches. Germline V gene data show CDR1 as SQVTM and CDR2 as ANQGSEA. DNA of the CDR3: TGCAGCGGTACAGGTGCAGGGGGTGGTACTGAAGCTTTCTTT. Encoded protein: CSGTGAGGGTEAFF.

The rearrangement links TRBV28 to TRBJ2-5, with D perhaps TRBD2 (6 bases). Germline loops: CDR1 MDHEN, CDR2 SYDVKM. Trimming took 6 bases from V and 0 from J, leaving 14 bases between them. The CDR3 has 15 residues. The CDR3 protein is CASSLVGGNQETQYF. In DNA, the CDR3 is TGTGCCAGCAGCCTTGTCGGGGGAAACCAAGAGACCCAGTACTTC.

J is TRBJ2-2 and V is TRBV29-1; TRBD2 matches at 10 bases. This CDR3 is 18 amino acids long. The V gene's germline CDR1 is SQVTM and CDR2 ANQGSEA. V gave up 5 bases and J gave up 4 bases; unmatched junction bases: 16. CDR3 in DNA: TGCAGCGTTACCCTTCCTGGTAGCGGGAGGAGGGGCACCGGGGAGCTGTTTTTT. Translation gives CSVTLPGSGRRGTGELFF.

This CDR3 reads CASSRQGVGATENIQYF. In DNA form, the CDR3 reads TGTGCCAGCAGCCGCCAGGGAGTGGGGGCGACAGAAAACATTCAGTACTTC. The chain uses TRBV11-3 and TRBJ2-4; D is possibly TRBD1 (6 bases). The CDR3 extends over 17 amino acids. Germline loops: CDR1 SGHNT, CDR2 YENEEA. V shed 5 bases and J shed 5 bases, with 22 bases lying between them.

The CDR3 coding sequence is TGCGCCAGCAGCCAGAGCGGAGCGAACACCGGGGAGCTGTTTTTT. Encoded protein: CASSQSGANTGELFF. The V gene is TRBV4-1, the J gene TRBJ2-2; perhaps TRBD2 as D (5 bases). CDR3 length equals 15 residues. Germline CDR1 is MGHRA and CDR2 is YSYEKL. Trimming stripped 3 bases from V and 0 bases from J, with 8 bases between.

The chain links TRBV18 to TRBJ2-7; 9 nucleotides agree with TRBD2. V shed 2 bases, J shed 5 bases, and the junction held 10 bases outside the gene matches. CDR1 is KGHSH and CDR2 is LQKENI in the germline V gene. The CDR3 loop spans 16 amino acids. The CDR3 loop reads CASSPNTAGGRHEQYF. CDR3 bases: TGTGCCAGCTCACCAAACACGGCGGGAGGGCGTCACGAGCAGTACTTC. Supplemented by reference TRBV18 and TRBJ2-7, the full variable domain reads NAGVMQNPRHLVRRRGQEARLRCSPMKGHSHVYWYRQLPEEGLKFMVYLQKENIIDESGMPKERFSAEFPKEGPSILRIQQVVRGDSAAYFCASSPNTAGGRHEQYFGPGTRLTVT.

The sample holds one count of this clone. The junction does not match germline at one end; this may be a read error. The same CDR3 also results from other DNA sequences found in this sample. This chain uses TRBV6-6 with TRBJ2-7; the match to TRBD1 covers 9 bases. CDR1 is MNHNY and CDR2 is SVGAGI in the germline V gene (reference sequence). This CDR3 contains 15 residues. The CDR3: CASSNSGTGFHEQYF. The CDR3 DNA reads TGCGCCAGCAGCAACTCCGGGACAGGGTTTCACGAGCAGTACTTC.

The V and J genes are TRBV19 and TRBJ2-7, with a weak D call TRBD2 (7 bases). This CDR3 comprises 12 residues. Germline-derived CDR1 and CDR2 are LNHDA and SQIVND (reference sequence). V gave up 5 bases and J gave up 7 bases, with 12 bases separating them. CDR3 in DNA: TGTGCCAGTAGTTTGGGAGGGGGAGAGCAGTACTTC. This sequence encodes CASSLGGGEQYF. The full variable domain, rest sourced from reference TRBV19 and TRBJ2-7, is DGGITQSPKYLFRKEGQNVTLSCEQNLNHDAMYWYRQDPGQGLRLIYYSQIVNDFQKGDIAEGYSVSREKKESFPLTVTSAQKNPTAFYLCASSLGGGEQYFGPGTRLTVT.

The rearrangement joins TRBV9 to TRBJ2-5, with TRBD2 matching over 12 bases. CDR3 size: 18 residues. Germline V gene data show CDR1 as SGDLS and CDR2 as YYNGEE. Trimming cost V 4 bases and J 4 bases; bases outside gene matches: 14. DNA for the CDR3: TGTGCCAGCAGCTTCGTCGGGGCTAGCGGGGGGGGTGTAGAGACCCAGTACTTC. It is translated as CASSFVGASGGGVETQYF.

The sample holds one count of this clone. The chain couples TRBV9 to TRBJ1-6, with D possibly being TRBD1 (5 bases). The CDR3 totals 14 residues. V lost 0 bases and J lost 11, with 12 bases in between. Germline CDR1 is SGDLS and CDR2 is YYNGEE. The CDR3 DNA sequence: TGTGCCAGCAGCGTAGCAGGGATAGATACACCCCTCCACTTT. It specifies CASSVAGIDTPLHF.

V gene TRBV4-3 combines with J gene TRBJ2-1; D is perhaps TRBD1 (6 bases). CDR3 length: 14 residues. Germline-derived CDR1 and CDR2 are LGHNA and YSLEER. Trimming took 1 base from V and 5 from J, leaving 9 bases between them. Here the CDR3 DNA reads TGCGCCAGCAGCCAAGGGCGGACAGACAATGAGCAGTTCTTC. Protein product: CASSQGRTDNEQFF.

This clone appeared a few times. The V call is TRBV28, the J call TRBJ2-7; D unresolved. V was trimmed by 2 bases and J by 2 bases, leaving 19 bases between them. Per the germline V gene, CDR1 is MDHEN and CDR2 is SYDVKM. This CDR3 has 17 amino acids. CDR3 coding DNA: TGTGCCAGCAGTTTACTACAGCCCTTACTTTCCCCCTACGAGCAGTACTTC. It is translated as CASSLLQPLLSPYEQYF. Using reference TRBV28 and TRBJ2-7 for the parts outside the CDR3, the full variable domain is DVKVTQSSRYLVKRTGEKVFLECVQDMDHENMFWYRQDPGLGLRLIYFSYDVKMKEKGDIPEGYSVSREKKERFSLILESASTNQTSMYLCASSLLQPLLSPYEQYFGPGTRLTVT.

A few counts support this clone. J is TRBJ2-3 and V is TRBV7-3; 8 bases match TRBD2. After removal of 4 bases from V and 0 bases from J, the junction contained 3 bases not matched to a gene. Per germline, CDR1 SGHTA and CDR2 FQGTGA. This CDR3 contains 15 residues. This chain's CDR3 is CASSSPSGSTDTQYF. The CDR3 DNA reads TGTGCCAGCAGCTCGCCTAGCGGGAGCACAGATACGCAGTATTTT. Full variable domain (remainder filled in from reference TRBV7-3 and TRBJ2-3): GAGVSQTPSNKVTEKGKYVELRCDPISGHTALYWYRQSLGQGPEFLIYFQGTGAADDSGLPNDRFFAVRPEGSVSTLKIQRTERGDSAVYLCASSSPSGSTDTQYFGPGTRLTVL.

On this clone itself: At one boundary the junction diverges from the germline segment, which might be a read error. This chain connects TRBV5-4 to TRBJ2-6; D possibly corresponds to TRBD1 (6 bases). This CDR3 has 18 amino acids. Germline values: CDR1 SGHNT, CDR2 YYREEE (reference sequence). The CDR3 sequence is CASSPRDTVSSGANGLTF. In nucleotides, the CDR3 is TGTGCCAGCAGCCCCCGGGACACGGTATCGTCTGGGGCCAACGGCCTGACTTTC.

The chain joins TRBV7-2 to TRBJ2-2; D gene uncertain. Germline V gene data show CDR1 as SGHTA and CDR2 as FQGNSA. Deletions cut 4 bases from V and 0 bases from J, with 6 bases between. The CDR3 totals 14 residues. DNA of the CDR3: TGTGCCAGCAGCTCCAAAACGAACACCGGGGAGCTGTTTTTT. Translation: CASSSKTNTGELFF.

The chain uses TRBV6-1 and TRBJ1-2; TRBD1 is a possible D gene (5 bases). From germline, CDR1 is MNHNS and CDR2 SASEGT. This CDR3 has 13 residues. V was shortened by 7 bases and J by 6 bases, with 15 bases between the two germline ends. The CDR3 nucleotides read TGTGCCAGCATTATAAGACAGACCGATGGCTACACCTTC. Protein: CASIIRQTDGYTF.

The rearrangement joins TRBV5-8 to TRBJ2-3, with TRBD2 matching 9 bases. This CDR3 is 16 amino acids long. Germline V CDR1 and CDR2: SGHTS, YDEGEE. The junction had 5 bases not matched to a gene; V was cut back by 0 bases and J by 3 bases. The CDR3 DNA reads TGTGCCAGCAGCTTGGAAGCGGGAGGTTGGACAGATACGCAGTATTTT. This sequence encodes CASSLEAGGWTDTQYF.